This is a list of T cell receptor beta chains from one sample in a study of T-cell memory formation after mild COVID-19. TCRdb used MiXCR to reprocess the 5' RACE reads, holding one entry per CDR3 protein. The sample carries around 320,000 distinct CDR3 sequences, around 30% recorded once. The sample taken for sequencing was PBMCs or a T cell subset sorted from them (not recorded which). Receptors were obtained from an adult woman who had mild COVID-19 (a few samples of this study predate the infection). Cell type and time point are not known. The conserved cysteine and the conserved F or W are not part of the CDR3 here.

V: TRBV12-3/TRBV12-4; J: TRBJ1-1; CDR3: ASSFQGTMNTEAF
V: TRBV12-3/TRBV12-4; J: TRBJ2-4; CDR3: ASSPPGPAPLAKNIQY
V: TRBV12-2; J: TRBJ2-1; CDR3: ASRSLPTSIDYNEQF
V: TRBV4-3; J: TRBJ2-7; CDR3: ASSQDNRDRGLEQY
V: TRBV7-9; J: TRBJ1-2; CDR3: ASSLDRGYGYT
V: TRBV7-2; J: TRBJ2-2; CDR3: ASSLLQGVDTGELF
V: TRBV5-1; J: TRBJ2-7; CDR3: ASSGTSGAREQY
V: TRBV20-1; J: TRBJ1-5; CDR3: SARQGHSNQPQH
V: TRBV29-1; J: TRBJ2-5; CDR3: SVTRLRGQETQY
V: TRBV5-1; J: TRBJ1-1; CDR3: ASSPDGGGRTEAF
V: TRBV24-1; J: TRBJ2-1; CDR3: ATSDLLRDNEQF
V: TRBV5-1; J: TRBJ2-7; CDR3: ASSVWQAYEQY
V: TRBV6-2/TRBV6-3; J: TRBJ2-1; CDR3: ASSYSLLAVMF
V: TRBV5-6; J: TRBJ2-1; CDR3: ASSFQGAEQF
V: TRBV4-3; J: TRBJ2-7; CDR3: ASSQDVDLRYEQY
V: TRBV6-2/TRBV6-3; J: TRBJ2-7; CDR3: ASSYSWQGRDSYEQY
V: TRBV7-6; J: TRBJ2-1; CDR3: ASSLAPGANEQF
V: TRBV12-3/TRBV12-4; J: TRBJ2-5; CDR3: ASSLSAGYQETQY
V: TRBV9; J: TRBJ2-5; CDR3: ASSGGLSRHQETQY
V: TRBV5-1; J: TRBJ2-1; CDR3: ASSLLLAGLSYNEQF
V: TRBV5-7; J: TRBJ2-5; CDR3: ASSLPGKQETQY
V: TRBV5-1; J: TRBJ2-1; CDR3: ASSLEGGGSYNEQF
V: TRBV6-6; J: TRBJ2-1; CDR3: ASSKGGTSGRNEQF
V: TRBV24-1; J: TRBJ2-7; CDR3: ATSDSRTSGSYEQY
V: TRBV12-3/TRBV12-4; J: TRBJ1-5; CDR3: ASTRTGGGQPQH
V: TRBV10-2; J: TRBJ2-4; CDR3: ASSEGGGGSLDIQY
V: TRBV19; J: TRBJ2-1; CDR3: ASSRDSAYNEQF
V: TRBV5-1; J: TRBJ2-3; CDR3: ASSLEAFPSDTQY
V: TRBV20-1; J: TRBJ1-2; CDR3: SARDARGPVGYGYT
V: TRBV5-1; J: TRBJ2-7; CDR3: ASSPIGDGYEQY
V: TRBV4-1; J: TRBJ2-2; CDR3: ASSPTLSGELF
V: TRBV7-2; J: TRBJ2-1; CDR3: ASSLAGGWVNEQF
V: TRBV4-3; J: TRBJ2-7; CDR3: ASSQDWRVKAEQY
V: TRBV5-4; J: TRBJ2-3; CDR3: ASSLDFTQY
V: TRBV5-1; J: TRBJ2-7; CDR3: ASRAGQGAYEQY
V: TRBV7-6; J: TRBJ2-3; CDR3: ASSLTGGAADTQY
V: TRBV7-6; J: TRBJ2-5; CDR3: ASSPSMRRETQY
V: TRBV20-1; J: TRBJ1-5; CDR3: SAQLSRGRNQPQH
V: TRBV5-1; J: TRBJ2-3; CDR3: ASSLRWVGDTQY
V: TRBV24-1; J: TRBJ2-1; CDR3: ATSEASGSWAYNEQF
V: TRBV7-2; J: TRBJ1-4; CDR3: ASSLARGQGKLF
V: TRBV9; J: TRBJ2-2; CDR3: ASSHPYGLGPAGGHTGELF
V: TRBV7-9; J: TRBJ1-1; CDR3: ASSFGGQGSNTEAF
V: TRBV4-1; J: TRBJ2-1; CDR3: ASSQGGVGSATEF
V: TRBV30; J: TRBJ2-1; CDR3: AWRRTSINEQF
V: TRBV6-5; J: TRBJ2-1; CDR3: ASSYGTGAPYNEQF
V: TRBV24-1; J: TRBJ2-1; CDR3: ATSDRGLAGVGEQF
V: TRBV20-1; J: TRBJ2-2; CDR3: SAEPRGSGELF
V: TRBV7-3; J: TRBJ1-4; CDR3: ASSLNNRDRTADATNEKLF
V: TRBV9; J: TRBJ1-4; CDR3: ASSVRQAGEKLF
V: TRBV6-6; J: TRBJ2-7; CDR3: ASSYLEGDEQY
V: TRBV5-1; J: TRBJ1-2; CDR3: ASSFAGTGRYGYT
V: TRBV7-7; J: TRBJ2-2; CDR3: ASSRTSGRTAGELF
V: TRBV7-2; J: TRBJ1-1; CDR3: ASLEWGTEAF
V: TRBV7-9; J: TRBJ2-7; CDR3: ASSSIGRVSSYEQY
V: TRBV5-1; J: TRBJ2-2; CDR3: ASSSTGTANTGELF
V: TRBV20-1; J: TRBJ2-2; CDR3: SASQGRVELF